This T cell receptor (beta chain) originates from a study of blood T cell repertoires in COVID-19. Study overall: PBMCs, B-cell-depleted T cells, or T cells provided the cDNA or gDNA that made up the material.

V shed 7 bases, J shed 6 bases, and the junction held 13 bases outside the gene matches. CDR1 and CDR2 (germline): SGHAT, FQDESV (reference sequence). The CDR3 length is 16 residues. This table comes from immunoSEQ multiplex PCR, and its TCRdb copy is limited to in-frame clones, with some not included. The table shows some 240,000 clones, with about nine tenths occurring only once. This receptor was taken from a man between 60 and 75 years old who had recovered from COVID-19. The J gene is TRBJ2-2, the V gene TRBV11-1; 8 bases are shared with TRBD1. The sample comprised peripheral blood. In nucleotides, the CDR3 is TGTGCCAGCAACGAAGGGAGGACAGGGATTCCCGGGGAGCTGTTTTTT. It codes for CASNEGRTGIPGELFF.